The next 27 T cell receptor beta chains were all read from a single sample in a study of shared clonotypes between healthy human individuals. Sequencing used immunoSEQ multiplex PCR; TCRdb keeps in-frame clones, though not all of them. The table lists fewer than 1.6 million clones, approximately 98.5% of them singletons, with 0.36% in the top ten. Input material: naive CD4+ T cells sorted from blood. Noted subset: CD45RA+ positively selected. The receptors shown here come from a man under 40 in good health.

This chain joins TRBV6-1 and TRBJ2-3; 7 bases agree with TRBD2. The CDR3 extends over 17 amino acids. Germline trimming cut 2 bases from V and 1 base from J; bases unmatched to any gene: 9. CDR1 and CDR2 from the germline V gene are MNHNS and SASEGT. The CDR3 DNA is TGTGCCAGCAGTGAATTATCGGGAGGTAGTGGCACAGATACGCAGTATTTT. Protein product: CASSELSGGSGTDTQYF.

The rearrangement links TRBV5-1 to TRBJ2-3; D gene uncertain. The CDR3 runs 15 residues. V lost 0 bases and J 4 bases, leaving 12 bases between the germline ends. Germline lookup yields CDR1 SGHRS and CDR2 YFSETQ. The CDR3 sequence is CASSLEHRRPDTQYF. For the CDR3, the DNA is TGCGCCAGCAGCTTGGAACATCGAAGACCAGATACGCAGTATTTT.

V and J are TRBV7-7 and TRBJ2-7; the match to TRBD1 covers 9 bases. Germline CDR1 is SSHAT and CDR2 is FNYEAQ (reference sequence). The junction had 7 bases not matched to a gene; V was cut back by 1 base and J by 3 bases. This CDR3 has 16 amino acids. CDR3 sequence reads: CASSLGGPGQGYEQYF. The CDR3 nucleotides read TGTGCCAGCAGCTTAGGGGGACCGGGACAGGGCTACGAGCAGTACTTC.

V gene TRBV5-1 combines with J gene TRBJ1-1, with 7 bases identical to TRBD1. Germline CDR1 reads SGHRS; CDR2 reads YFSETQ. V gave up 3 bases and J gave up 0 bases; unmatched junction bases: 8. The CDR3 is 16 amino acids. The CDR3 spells CASSSTLTGMNTEAFF. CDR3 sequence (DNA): TGCGCCAGCAGCTCAACGCTGACAGGGATGAACACTGAAGCTTTCTTT.

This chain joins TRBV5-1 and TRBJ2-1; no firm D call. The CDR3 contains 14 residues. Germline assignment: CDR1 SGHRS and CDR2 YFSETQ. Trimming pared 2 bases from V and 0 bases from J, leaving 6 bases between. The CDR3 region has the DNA TGCGCCAGCAGCTTAGAGTTCTCCTACAATGAGCAGTTCTTC. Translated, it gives CASSLEFSYNEQFF.

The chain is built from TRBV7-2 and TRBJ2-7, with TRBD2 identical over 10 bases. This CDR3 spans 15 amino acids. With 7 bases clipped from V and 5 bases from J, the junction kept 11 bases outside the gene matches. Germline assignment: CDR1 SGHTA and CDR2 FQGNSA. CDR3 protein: CASNDITGLANEQYF. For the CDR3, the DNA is TGTGCCAGCAACGATATAACGGGACTAGCGAACGAGCAGTACTTC.

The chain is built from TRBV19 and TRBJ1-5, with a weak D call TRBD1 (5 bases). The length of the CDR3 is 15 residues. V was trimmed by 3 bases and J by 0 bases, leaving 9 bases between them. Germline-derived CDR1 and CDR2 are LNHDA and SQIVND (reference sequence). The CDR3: CASSILDSSNQPQHF. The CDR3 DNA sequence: TGTGCCAGTAGTATTCTTGACAGTAGCAATCAGCCCCAGCATTTT.

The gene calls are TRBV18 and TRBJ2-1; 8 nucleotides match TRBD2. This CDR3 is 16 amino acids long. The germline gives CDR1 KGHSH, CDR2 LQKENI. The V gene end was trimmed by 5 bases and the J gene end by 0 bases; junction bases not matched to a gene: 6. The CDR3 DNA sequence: TGTGCCAGCTCATCACTAGCGGATTCCTCCTACAATGAGCAGTTCTTC. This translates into CASSSLADSSYNEQFF. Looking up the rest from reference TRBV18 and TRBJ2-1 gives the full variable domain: NAGVMQNPRHLVRRRGQEARLRCSPMKGHSHVYWYRQLPEEGLKFMVYLQKENIIDESGMPKERFSAEFPKEGPSILRIQQVVRGDSAAYFCASSSLADSSYNEQFFGPGTRLTVL.

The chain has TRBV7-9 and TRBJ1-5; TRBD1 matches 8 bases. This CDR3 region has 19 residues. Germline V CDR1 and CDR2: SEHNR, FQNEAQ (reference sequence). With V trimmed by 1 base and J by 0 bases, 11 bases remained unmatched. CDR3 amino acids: CASSLGQGRKKTSNQPQHF. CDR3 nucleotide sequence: TGTGCCAGCAGCTTAGGACAGGGGAGAAAGAAAACTAGCAATCAGCCCCAGCATTTT. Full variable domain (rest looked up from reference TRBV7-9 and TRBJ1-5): DTGVSQNPRHKITKRGQNVTFRCDPISEHNRLYWYRQTLGQGPEFLTYFQNEAQLEKSRLLSDRFSAERPKGSFSTLEIQRTEQGDSAMYLCASSLGQGRKKTSNQPQHFGDGTRLSIL.

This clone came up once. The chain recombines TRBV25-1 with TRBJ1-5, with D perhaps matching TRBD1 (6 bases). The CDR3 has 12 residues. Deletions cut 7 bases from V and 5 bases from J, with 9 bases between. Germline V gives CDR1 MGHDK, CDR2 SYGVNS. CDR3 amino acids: CASMRGDQPQHF. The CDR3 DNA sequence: TGTGCCAGCATGAGGGGGGATCAGCCCCAGCATTTT.

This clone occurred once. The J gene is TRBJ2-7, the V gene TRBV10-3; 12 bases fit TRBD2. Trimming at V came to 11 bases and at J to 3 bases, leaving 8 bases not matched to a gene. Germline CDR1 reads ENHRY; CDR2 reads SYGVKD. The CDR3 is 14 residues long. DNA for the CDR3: TGTGCCTCCAGGACTAGCGGGAACCTCTACGAGCAGTACTTC. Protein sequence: CASRTSGNLYEQYF.

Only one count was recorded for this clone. CDR3 sequence: CATSGPRGAGAYEQYF. In nucleotides, the CDR3 is TGTGCCACCAGCGGCCCGCGGGGGGCTGGGGCCTACGAGCAGTACTTC. The rearrangement joins TRBV15 to TRBJ2-7; TRBD2 matches at 8 bases. CDR1 is LNHNV and CDR2 is YYDKDF in the germline V gene (reference sequence). This CDR3 contains 16 residues. Unmatched junction bases numbered 11, after V lost 5 bases and J lost 2 bases.

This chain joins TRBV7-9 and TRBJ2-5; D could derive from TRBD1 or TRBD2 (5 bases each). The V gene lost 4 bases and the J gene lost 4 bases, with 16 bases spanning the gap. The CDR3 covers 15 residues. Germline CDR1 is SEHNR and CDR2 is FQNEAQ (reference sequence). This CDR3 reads CASSYRGANGETQYF. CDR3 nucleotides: TGTGCCAGCAGCTACCGGGGCGCTAATGGAGAGACCCAGTACTTC.

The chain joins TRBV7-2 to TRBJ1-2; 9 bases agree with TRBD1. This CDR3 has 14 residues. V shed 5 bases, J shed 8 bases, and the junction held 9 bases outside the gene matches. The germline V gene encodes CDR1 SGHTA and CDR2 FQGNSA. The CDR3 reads CASSTWDREGGYTF. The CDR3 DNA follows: TGTGCCAGCAGCACCTGGGACAGGGAAGGAGGCTACACCTTC.

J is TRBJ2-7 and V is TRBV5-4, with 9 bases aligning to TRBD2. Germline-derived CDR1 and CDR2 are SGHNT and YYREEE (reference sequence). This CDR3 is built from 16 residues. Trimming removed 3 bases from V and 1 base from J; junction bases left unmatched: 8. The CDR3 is CASSSYTSGPSYEQYF. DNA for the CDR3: TGTGCCAGCAGCTCTTACACTAGCGGGCCGTCCTACGAGCAGTACTTC.

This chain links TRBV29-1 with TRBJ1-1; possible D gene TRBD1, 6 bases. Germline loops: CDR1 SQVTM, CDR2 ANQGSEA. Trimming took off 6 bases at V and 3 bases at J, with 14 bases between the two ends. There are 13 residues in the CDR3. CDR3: CSVGQWADTEAFF. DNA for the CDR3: TGCAGCGTCGGACAGTGGGCGGACACTGAAGCTTTCTTT.

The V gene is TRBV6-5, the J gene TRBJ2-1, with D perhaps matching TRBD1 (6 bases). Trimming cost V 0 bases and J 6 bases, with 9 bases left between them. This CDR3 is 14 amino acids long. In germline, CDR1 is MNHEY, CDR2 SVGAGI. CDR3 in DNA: TGTGCCAGCAGTTACTCGGACAGAGCCAATGAGCAGTTCTTC. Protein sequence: CASSYSDRANEQFF.

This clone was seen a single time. The DNA of the CDR3 is TGTGCCAGCAGTTCACTAACGTCGACTAGAAAGGAGTTCTTC. As protein: CASSSLTSTRKEFF. The chain uses TRBV28 and TRBJ2-1; a possible D gene is TRBD2 (6 bases). The V end was cut by 4 bases, the J end by 14 bases, with 21 bases between. Germline V gives CDR1 MDHEN, CDR2 SYDVKM. The CDR3 covers 14 residues. Filled out from reference TRBV28 and TRBJ2-1, the complete variable domain reads DVKVTQSSRYLVKRTGEKVFLECVQDMDHENMFWYRQDPGLGLRLIYFSYDVKMKEKGDIPEGYSVSREKKERFSLILESASTNQTSMYLCASSSLTSTRKEFFGPGTRLTVL.

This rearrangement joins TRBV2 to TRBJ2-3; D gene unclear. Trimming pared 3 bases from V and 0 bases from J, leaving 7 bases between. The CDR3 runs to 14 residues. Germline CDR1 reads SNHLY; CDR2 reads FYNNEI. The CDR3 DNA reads TGTGCCAGCAGTGACAGAACTAGCACAGATACGCAGTATTTT. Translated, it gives CASSDRTSTDTQYF.

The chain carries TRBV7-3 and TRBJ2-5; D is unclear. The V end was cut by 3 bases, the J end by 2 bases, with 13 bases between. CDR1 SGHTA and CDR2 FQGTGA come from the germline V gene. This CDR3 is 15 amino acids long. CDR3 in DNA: TGTGCCAGCAGCTTGGCCATGGGATCACAAGAGACCCAGTACTTC. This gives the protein CASSLAMGSQETQYF.

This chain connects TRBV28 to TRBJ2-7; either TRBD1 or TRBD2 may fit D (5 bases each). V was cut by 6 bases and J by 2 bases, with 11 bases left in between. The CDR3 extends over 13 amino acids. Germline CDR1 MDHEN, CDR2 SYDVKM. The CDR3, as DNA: TGTGCCAGCAGCTGGGACGCCGCCTACGAGCAGTACTTC. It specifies CASSWDAAYEQYF.

CDR3 DNA sequence: TGTGCCAGCAGCTCGTTAACAGGGAGGGCCTACAATGAGCAGTTCTTC. Residues: CASSSLTGRAYNEQFF. The chain uses TRBV14 and TRBJ2-1; perhaps TRBD2 as D (7 bases). Looked up from germline, CDR1 is SGHDN and CDR2 is FVKESK. Trimming cost V 5 bases and J 2 bases, with 16 bases left between them. The CDR3 length is 16 residues.

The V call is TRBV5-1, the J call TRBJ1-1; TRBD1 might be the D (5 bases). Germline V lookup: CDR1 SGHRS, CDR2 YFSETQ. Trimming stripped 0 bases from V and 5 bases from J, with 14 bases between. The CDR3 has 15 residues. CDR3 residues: CASSLGFGGVTEAFF. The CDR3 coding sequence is TGCGCCAGCAGCTTGGGTTTCGGGGGTGTTACTGAAGCTTTCTTT.

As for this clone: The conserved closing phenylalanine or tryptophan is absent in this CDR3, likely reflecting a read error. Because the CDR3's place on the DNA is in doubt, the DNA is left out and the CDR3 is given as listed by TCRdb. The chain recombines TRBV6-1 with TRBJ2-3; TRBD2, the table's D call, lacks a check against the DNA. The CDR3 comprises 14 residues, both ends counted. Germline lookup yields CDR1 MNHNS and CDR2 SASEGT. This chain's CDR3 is CASSEAFRLAGDRV.

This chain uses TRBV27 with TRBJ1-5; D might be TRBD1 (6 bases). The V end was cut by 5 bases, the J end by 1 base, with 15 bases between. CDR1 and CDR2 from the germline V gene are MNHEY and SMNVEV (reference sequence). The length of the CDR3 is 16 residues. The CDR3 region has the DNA TGTGCCAGCAGTCCCTTGAGGGGGGCAAGCAATCAGCCCCAGCATTTT. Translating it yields CASSPLRGASNQPQHF.

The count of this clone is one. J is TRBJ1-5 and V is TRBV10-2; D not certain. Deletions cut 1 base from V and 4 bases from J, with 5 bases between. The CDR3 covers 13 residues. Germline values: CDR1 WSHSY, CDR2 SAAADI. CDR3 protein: CASSEFRNQPQHF. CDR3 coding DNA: TGCGCCAGCAGTGAGTTCAGGAATCAGCCCCAGCATTTT.

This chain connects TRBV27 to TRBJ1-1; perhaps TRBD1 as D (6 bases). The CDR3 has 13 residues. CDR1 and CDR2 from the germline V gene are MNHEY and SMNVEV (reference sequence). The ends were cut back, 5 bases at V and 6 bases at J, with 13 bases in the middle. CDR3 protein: CASSAGGGAEAFF. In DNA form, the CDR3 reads TGTGCCAGCAGTGCCGGGGGGGGCGCTGAAGCTTTCTTT.